These T cell receptor beta chains were read from a single sample in a study of shared clonotypes between healthy human individuals. Using immunoSEQ multiplex PCR, the repertoire was profiled, and TCRdb retains in-frame clones only, with some absent. Among over a million clones listed, about 75% were seen once. Sequenced input: memory CD4+ T cells sorted from blood. Receptors were obtained from a man aged 18-30 years in good health. Each CDR3 is given with its conserved first and last residue. The order of the fields is V gene, D gene, clone size, J gene, CDR3 DNA, CDR3 protein. The D gene is left open where the match is weak. Some rows have no size entry. The others give once, few or many, or a class for an expanded clone.

V gene: TRBV30
D gene: NA
clone size: once
J gene: TRBJ1-6
CDR3 DNA: TGTGCCTGGAGTGACAGGGAAAATTCACCCCTCCACTTT
CDR3 protein: CAWSDRENSPLHF

V gene: TRBV6-5
D gene: NA
clone size: NA
J gene: TRBJ2-7
CDR3 DNA: TGTGCCAGCAGCCGCCTATATCAGTACTCCTACGAGCAGTACTTC
CDR3 protein: CASSRLYQYSYEQYF

V gene: TRBV7-2
D gene: TRBD2
clone size: NA
J gene: TRBJ2-1
CDR3 DNA: TGTGCCAGCCGACTAGCGGGGAGCTCCTACAATGAGCAGTTCTTC
CDR3 protein: CASRLAGSSYNEQFF

V gene: TRBV7-2
D gene: NA
clone size: NA
J gene: TRBJ2-5
CDR3 DNA: TGTGCCAGCAGCTTAGAAGTATGGGGGGGCCAGAACTTC
CDR3 protein: CASSLEVWGGQNF

V gene: TRBV11-2
D gene: NA
clone size: NA
J gene: TRBJ2-3
CDR3 DNA: TGTGCCAGCAGCTCAATCCTCTTGGGCCTCACAGATACGCAGTATTTT
CDR3 protein: CASSSILLGLTDTQYF

V gene: TRBV11-3
D gene: TRBD2
clone size: NA
J gene: TRBJ2-7
CDR3 DNA: TGTGCCAGCAGCTTAGTTCGCGGGGGAGAGCAGTACTTC
CDR3 protein: CASSLVRGGEQYF

V gene: TRBV2
D gene: TRBD1
clone size: NA
J gene: TRBJ1-5
CDR3 DNA: TGTGCCAGCAGTACAGGGGCCATACCGAGTCAGCCCCAGCATTTT
CDR3 protein: CASSTGAIPSQPQHF

V gene: TRBV6-5
D gene: NA
clone size: NA
J gene: TRBJ2-1
CDR3 DNA: TGTGCCAGCAGAGAACAGGTTTCCTACAATGAGCAGTTCTTC
CDR3 protein: CASREQVSYNEQFF

V gene: TRBV5-4
D gene: NA
clone size: NA
J gene: TRBJ2-5
CDR3 DNA: TGTGCCAGCAGCTTGGTAGCGCAAGAGACCCAGTACTTC
CDR3 protein: CASSLVAQETQYF

V gene: TRBV6-5
D gene: TRBD2
clone size: NA
J gene: TRBJ2-1
CDR3 DNA: TGTGCCAGCAGCTCACTAGCGGGAGAACAGAATGAGCAGTTCTTC
CDR3 protein: CASSSLAGEQNEQFF

V gene: TRBV27
D gene: NA
clone size: NA
J gene: TRBJ2-1
CDR3 DNA: TGTGCCAGCAGCAGACAGTCGATGTCCTACAATGAGCAGTTCTTC
CDR3 protein: CASSRQSMSYNEQFF

V gene: TRBV5-1
D gene: TRBD2
clone size: NA
J gene: TRBJ2-3
CDR3 DNA: TGCGCCAGCAGCTTGGCCGCGGGAGTTCCAGATACGCAGTATTTT
CDR3 protein: CASSLAAGVPDTQYF

V gene: TRBV25-1
D gene: NA
clone size: NA
J gene: TRBJ2-5
CDR3 DNA: TGTGCCAGCAGTACGGAGCAAGAGACCCAGTACTTC
CDR3 protein: CASSTEQETQYF

V gene: TRBV5-8
D gene: NA
clone size: NA
J gene: TRBJ1-2
CDR3 DNA: TGTGCCAGCAGCTTGTTCGGGACGGGTTTTTATGGCTACACCTTC
CDR3 protein: CASSLFGTGFYGYTF

V gene: TRBV7-8
D gene: NA
clone size: NA
J gene: TRBJ2-7
CDR3 DNA: TGTGCCAGCAGCTTAGGGGGTGCGAGTTTCTACGAGCAGTACTTC
CDR3 protein: CASSLGGASFYEQYF

V gene: TRBV19
D gene: NA
clone size: NA
J gene: TRBJ2-7
CDR3 DNA: TGTGCCAGTAGTAGAGACATCACCTACGAGCAGTACTTC
CDR3 protein: CASSRDITYEQYF

V gene: TRBV23-1
D gene: TRBD1
clone size: NA
J gene: TRBJ1-5
CDR3 DNA: TGCGCCAGCAGTCAAGGGCCGGGACAGGAAGGACTTAGCAATCAGCCCCAGCATTTT
CDR3 protein: CASSQGPGQEGLSNQPQHF

V gene: TRBV11-2
D gene: TRBD1
clone size: NA
J gene: TRBJ2-4
CDR3 DNA: TGTGCCAGCAGACGTCCGGGGACAGGGGTTGCCAAAAACATTCAGTACTTC
CDR3 protein: CASRRPGTGVAKNIQYF

V gene: TRBV25-1
D gene: TRBD2
clone size: NA
J gene: TRBJ2-7
CDR3 DNA: TGTGCCAGCAGTTCAACAAGCGGGAGTCCCGAGCAGTACTTC
CDR3 protein: CASSSTSGSPEQYF

V gene: TRBV28
D gene: NA
clone size: NA
J gene: TRBJ2-1
CDR3 DNA: TGTGCCAGCAGTCCTGGTGGCAGGGACCACAATGAGCAGTTCTTC
CDR3 protein: CASSPGGRDHNEQFF

V gene: TRBV27
D gene: TRBD2
clone size: NA
J gene: TRBJ2-7
CDR3 DNA: TGTGCCAGCAGTCTAGCGGCCTCCTACGAGCAGTACTTC
CDR3 protein: CASSLAASYEQYF

V gene: TRBV30
D gene: NA
clone size: NA
J gene: TRBJ2-1
CDR3 DNA: TGTGCCTGGCAGAGTTCCAATGAGCAGTTCTTC
CDR3 protein: CAWQSSNEQFF

V gene: TRBV12-5
D gene: NA
clone size: NA
J gene: TRBJ1-6
CDR3 DNA: TGTGCTAGTGGTTTGGTACTCGGCAGGGACCTTAATTCACCCCTCCACTTT
CDR3 protein: CASGLVLGRDLNSPLHF

V gene: TRBV19
D gene: NA
clone size: many
J gene: TRBJ2-3
CDR3 DNA: TGTGCCAGTAGCCCCAGGTTCACAGATACGCAGTATTTT
CDR3 protein: CASSPRFTDTQYF

V gene: TRBV7-6
D gene: TRBD1
clone size: NA
J gene: TRBJ1-1
CDR3 DNA: TGTGCCAGCAGCCAGGAACAGGGGGCGAGCACTGAAGCTTTCTTT
CDR3 protein: CASSQEQGASTEAFF

V gene: TRBV9
D gene: NA
clone size: once
J gene: TRBJ2-5
CDR3 DNA: TGTGCCAGCAGCGTAGAAGGGGGTCAAGAGACCCAGTACTTC
CDR3 protein: CASSVEGGQETQYF

V gene: TRBV28
D gene: NA
clone size: NA
J gene: TRBJ1-2
CDR3 DNA: TGTGCCAGCAGTGGGACCTCCCGGGGCGGCTACACCTTC
CDR3 protein: CASSGTSRGGYTF

V gene: TRBV11-2
D gene: NA
clone size: NA
J gene: TRBJ2-1
CDR3 DNA: TGTGCCAGCAGCCAAGATGGAGGCTATGAGCAGTTCTTC
CDR3 protein: CASSQDGGYEQFF

V gene: TRBV4-1
D gene: NA
clone size: NA
J gene: TRBJ1-6
CDR3 DNA: TGCGCCAGCAGCCCCCAGCAGACGGTAGGCTCACCCCTCCACTTT
CDR3 protein: CASSPQQTVGSPLHF

V gene: TRBV30
D gene: NA
clone size: NA
J gene: TRBJ1-2
CDR3 DNA: TGTGCCTGGAACCCAAGTGGCCCTCGGTATGGCTACACCTTC
CDR3 protein: CAWNPSGPRYGYTF

V gene: TRBV28
D gene: NA
clone size: NA
J gene: TRBJ2-4
CDR3 DNA: TGTGCCAGCCAGAAGGGGAGTCAGTCCAAAAACATTCAGTACTTC
CDR3 protein: CASQKGSQSKNIQYF

V gene: TRBV28
D gene: TRBD2
clone size: NA
J gene: TRBJ2-1
CDR3 DNA: TGTGCCAGCACACAAGGGACTAGCAATGAGCAGTTCTTC
CDR3 protein: CASTQGTSNEQFF

V gene: TRBV4-1
D gene: NA
clone size: once
J gene: TRBJ1-1
CDR3 DNA: TGCGCCAGCAGCCCCCGGCTAGACACTGAAGCTTTCTTT
CDR3 protein: CASSPRLDTEAFF

V gene: TRBV6-6
D gene: TRBD1
clone size: NA
J gene: TRBJ1-2
CDR3 DNA: TGTGCCAGCCAGACCGGGACAGGGGTTGGCTACACCTTC
CDR3 protein: CASQTGTGVGYTF

V gene: TRBV9
D gene: TRBD2
clone size: NA
J gene: TRBJ2-2
CDR3 DNA: TGTGCCAGCTCCGGGACTAGCGGGACCGGGGAGCTGTTTTTT
CDR3 protein: CASSGTSGTGELFF

V gene: TRBV5-6
D gene: NA
clone size: NA
J gene: TRBJ2-5
CDR3 DNA: TGTGCCAGCAGCTTCCGGGGGCTGGGGGAGACCCAGTACTTC
CDR3 protein: CASSFRGLGETQYF

V gene: TRBV27
D gene: NA
clone size: NA
J gene: TRBJ1-6
CDR3 DNA: TGTGCCAGCAGTTTGGAGGGAATAATCTCACCCCTCCACTTT
CDR3 protein: CASSLEGIISPLHF

V gene: TRBV6-6
D gene: TRBD1
clone size: NA
J gene: TRBJ2-2
CDR3 DNA: TGTGCCAGCAGTTTCACAGGGGGCGCGGGGCACGGGGAGCTGTTTTTT
CDR3 protein: CASSFTGGAGHGELFF

V gene: TRBV7-9
D gene: TRBD1
clone size: NA
J gene: TRBJ2-5
CDR3 DNA: TGTGCCAGCAGCCCGGACAGGGATCGTGGTAAGCAGTACTTC
CDR3 protein: CASSPDRDRGKQYF

V gene: TRBV11-2
D gene: NA
clone size: few
J gene: TRBJ2-2
CDR3 DNA: TGTGCCAGCAGCTTAGACCTGAACACCGGGGAGCTGTTTTTT
CDR3 protein: CASSLDLNTGELFF

V gene: TRBV7-5
D gene: NA
clone size: NA
J gene: TRBJ2-1
CDR3 DNA: TGTGCCAGAAGCCTCCTGGGGGTGAGGCTTAACAATGAGCAGTTCTTC
CDR3 protein: CARSLLGVRLNNEQFF